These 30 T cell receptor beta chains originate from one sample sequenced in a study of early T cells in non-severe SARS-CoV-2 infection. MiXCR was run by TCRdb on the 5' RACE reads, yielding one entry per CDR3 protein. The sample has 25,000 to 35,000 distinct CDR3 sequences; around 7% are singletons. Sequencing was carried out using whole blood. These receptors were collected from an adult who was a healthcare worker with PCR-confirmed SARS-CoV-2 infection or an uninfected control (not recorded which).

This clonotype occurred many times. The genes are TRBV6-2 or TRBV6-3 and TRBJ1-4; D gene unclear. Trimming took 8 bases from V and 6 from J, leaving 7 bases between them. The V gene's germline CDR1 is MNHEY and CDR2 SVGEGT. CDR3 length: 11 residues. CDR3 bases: TGTGCCAGCCAGCCGGATGAAAAACTGTTTTTT. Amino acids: CASQPDEKLFF.

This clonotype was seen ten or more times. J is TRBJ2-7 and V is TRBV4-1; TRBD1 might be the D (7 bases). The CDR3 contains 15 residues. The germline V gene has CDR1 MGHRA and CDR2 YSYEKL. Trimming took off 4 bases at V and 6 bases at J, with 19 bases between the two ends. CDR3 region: CASSPEEGARAEQYF. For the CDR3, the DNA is TGCGCCAGCAGCCCAGAGGAGGGGGCGCGTGCCGAGCAGTACTTC.

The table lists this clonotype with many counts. The CDR3 sequence: CASSEASNEQFF. In DNA form, the CDR3 reads TGCGCCAGCAGTGAAGCATCCAATGAGCAGTTCTTC. The chain carries TRBV5-1 and TRBJ2-1; the D is unclear. The V and J ends lost 5 bases and 6 bases respectively, with 9 bases between them. The CDR3 sequence is 12 residues long. Per germline, CDR1 SGHRS and CDR2 YFSETQ.

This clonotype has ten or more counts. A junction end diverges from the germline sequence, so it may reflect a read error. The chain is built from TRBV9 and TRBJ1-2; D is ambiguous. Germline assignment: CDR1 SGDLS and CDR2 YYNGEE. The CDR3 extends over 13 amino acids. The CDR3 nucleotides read TGCGCCAGCAGCGTAGAGGCCAACTATGGCTACACCTTC. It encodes CASSVEANYGYTF. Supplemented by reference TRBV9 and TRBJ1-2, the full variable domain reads DSGVTQTPKHLITATGQRVTLRCSPRSGDLSVYWYQQSLDQGLQFLIQYYNGEERAKGNILERFSAQQFPDLHSELNLSSLELGDSALYFCASSVEANYGYTFGSGTRLTVV.

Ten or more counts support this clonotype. CDR3 DNA: TGCAGTGCGGACAGGGGGAATTCACCCCTCCACTTT. Its translation is CSADRGNSPLHF. The genes are TRBV20-1 and TRBJ1-6, with 10 positions matching TRBD1. This CDR3 is built from 12 residues. With V trimmed by 6 bases and J by 7 bases, 0 bases remained unmatched. Germline V gives CDR1 DFQATT, CDR2 SNEGSKA (reference sequence).

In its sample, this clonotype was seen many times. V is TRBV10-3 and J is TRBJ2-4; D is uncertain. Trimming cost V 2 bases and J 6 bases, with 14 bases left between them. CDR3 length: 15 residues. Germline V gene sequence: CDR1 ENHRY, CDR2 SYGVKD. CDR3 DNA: TGTGCCATCAGTGAGCCGGACGGACGCGGAAACATTCAGTACTTC. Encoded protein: CAISEPDGRGNIQYF.

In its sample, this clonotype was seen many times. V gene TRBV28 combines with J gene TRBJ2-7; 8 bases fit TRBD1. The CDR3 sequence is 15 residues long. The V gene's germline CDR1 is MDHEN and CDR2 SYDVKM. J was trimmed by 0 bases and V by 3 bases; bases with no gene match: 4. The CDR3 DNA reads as TGTGCCAGCAGTTTCCTGGACAGGGACTCCTACGAGCAGTACTTC. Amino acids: CASSFLDRDSYEQYF.

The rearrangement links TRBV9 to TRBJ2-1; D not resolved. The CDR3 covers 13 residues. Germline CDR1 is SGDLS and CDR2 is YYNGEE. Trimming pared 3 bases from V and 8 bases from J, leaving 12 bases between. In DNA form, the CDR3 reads TGTGCCAGCAGCGCTGGGGTAGGGCATGAGCAGTTCTTC. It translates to CASSAGVGHEQFF.

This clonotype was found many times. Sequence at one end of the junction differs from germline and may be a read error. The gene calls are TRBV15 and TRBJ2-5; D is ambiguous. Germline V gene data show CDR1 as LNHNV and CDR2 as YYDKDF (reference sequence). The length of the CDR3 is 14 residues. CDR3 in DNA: TGTGCCACCAACAGAGAATTGGCAGAAGAGACCCAGTACTTC. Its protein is CATNRELAEETQYF.

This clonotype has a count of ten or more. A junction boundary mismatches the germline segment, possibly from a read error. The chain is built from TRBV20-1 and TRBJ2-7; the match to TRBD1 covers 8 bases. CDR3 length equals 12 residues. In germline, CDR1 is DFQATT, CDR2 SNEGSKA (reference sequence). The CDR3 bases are TGCAGTGCTAGAGGGGCAGGGGGCAATGGGGACTTC. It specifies CSARGAGGNGDF.

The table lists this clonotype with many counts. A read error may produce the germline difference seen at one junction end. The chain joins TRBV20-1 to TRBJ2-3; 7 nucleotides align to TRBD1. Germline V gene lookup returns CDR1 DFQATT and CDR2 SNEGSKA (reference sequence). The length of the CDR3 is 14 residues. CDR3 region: CSATGTENTDTQYF. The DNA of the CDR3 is TGTAGTGCTACCGGGACAGAGAACACAGATACGCAGTATTTT.

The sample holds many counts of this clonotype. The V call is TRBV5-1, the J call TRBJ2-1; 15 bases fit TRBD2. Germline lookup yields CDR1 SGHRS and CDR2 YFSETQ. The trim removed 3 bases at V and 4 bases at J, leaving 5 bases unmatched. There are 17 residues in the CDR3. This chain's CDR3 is CASSSGTSGRPYNEQFF. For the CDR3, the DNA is TGCGCCAGCAGCTCCGGGACTAGCGGGAGGCCATACAATGAGCAGTTCTTC.

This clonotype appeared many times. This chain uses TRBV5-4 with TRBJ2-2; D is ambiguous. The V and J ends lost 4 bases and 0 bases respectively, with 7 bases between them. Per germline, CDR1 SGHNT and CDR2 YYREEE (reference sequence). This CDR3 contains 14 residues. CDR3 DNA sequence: TGTGCCAGCAGCCCCGGACCGAACACCGGGGAGCTGTTTTTT. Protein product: CASSPGPNTGELFF.

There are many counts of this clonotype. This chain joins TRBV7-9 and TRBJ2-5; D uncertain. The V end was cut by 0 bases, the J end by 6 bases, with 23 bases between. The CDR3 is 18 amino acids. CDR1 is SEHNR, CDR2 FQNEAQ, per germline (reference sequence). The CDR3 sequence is CASSLADRFLGSQQTQYF. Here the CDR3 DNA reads TGTGCCAGCAGCTTAGCGGACCGGTTCCTAGGCAGCCAGCAGACCCAGTACTTC.

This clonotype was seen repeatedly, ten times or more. In DNA, the CDR3 is TGCAGTGCTAGAGCCGTGCTGCAGGGCAAAGAGCAGTACTTC. As protein: CSARAVLQGKEQYF. The chain links TRBV20-1 to TRBJ2-7; D possibly corresponds to TRBD1 (5 bases). In germline, CDR1 is DFQATT, CDR2 SNEGSKA (reference sequence). V shed 1 base and J shed 7 bases, with 17 bases lying between them. The CDR3 extends over 14 amino acids.

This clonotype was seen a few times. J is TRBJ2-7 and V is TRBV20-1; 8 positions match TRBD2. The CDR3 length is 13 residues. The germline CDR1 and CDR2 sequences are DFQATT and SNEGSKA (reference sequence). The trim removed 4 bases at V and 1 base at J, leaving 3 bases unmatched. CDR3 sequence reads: CSATGRASYEQYF. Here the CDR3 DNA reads TGCAGTGCTACCGGGAGGGCTTCCTACGAGCAGTACTTC.

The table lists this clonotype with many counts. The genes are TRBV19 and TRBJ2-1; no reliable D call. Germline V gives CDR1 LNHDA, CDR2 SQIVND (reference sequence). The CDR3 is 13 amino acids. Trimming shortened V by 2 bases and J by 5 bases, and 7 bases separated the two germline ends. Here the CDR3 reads CASSIRRDNEQFF. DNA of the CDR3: TGTGCCAGTAGTATACGCCGGGACAATGAGCAGTTCTTC.

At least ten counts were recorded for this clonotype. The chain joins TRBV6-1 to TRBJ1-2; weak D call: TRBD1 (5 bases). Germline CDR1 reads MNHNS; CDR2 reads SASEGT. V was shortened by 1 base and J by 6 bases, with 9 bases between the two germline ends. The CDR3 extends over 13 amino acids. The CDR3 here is CASSEDRSDGYTF. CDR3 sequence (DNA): TGTGCCAGCAGTGAAGACAGGTCGGATGGCTACACCTTC.

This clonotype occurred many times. CDR3 in amino acids: CSARDLSRGYEQYF. CDR3 sequence (DNA): TGCAGTGCTAGAGATCTTTCCAGGGGCTACGAGCAGTACTTC. The chain couples TRBV20-1 to TRBJ2-7, with D tentatively TRBD1 (6 bases). Germline-derived CDR1 and CDR2 are DFQATT and SNEGSKA (reference sequence). The V and J ends lost 0 bases and 3 bases respectively, with 12 bases between them. The CDR3 consists of 14 residues.

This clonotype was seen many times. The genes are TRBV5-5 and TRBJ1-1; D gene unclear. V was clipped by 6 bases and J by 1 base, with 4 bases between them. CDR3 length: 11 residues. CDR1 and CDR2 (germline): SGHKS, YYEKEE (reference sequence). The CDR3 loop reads CASTANTEAFF. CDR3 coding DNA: TGTGCCAGCACCGCGAACACTGAAGCTTTCTTT.

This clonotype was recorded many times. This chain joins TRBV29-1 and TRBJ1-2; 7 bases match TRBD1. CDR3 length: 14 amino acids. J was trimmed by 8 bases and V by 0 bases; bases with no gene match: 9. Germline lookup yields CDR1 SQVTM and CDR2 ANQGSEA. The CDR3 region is CSVEDGDRDDGYTF. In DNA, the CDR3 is TGCAGCGTTGAAGACGGTGACAGGGACGACGGCTACACCTTC.

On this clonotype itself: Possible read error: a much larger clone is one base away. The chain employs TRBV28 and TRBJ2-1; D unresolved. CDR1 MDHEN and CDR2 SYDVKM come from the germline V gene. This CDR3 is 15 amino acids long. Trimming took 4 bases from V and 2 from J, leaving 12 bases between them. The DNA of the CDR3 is TGTGCCAGCAGTTATTCGATGGGGACCTACAATGAGCAGTTCTTC. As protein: CASSYSMGTYNEQFF.

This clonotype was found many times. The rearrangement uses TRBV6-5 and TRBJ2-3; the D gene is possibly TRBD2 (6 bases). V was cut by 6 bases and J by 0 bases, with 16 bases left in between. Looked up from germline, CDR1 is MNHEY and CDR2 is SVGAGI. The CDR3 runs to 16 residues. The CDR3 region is CASSEGTYTSTDTQYF. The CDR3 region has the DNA TGTGCCAGCAGCGAGGGGACTTATACTAGCACAGATACGCAGTATTTT.

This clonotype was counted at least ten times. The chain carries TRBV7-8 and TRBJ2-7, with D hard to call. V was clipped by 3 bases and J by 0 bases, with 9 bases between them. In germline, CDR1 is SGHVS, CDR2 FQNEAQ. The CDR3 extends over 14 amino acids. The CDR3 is CASSFGTNSYEQYF. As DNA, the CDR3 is TGTGCCAGCAGCTTTGGCACCAACTCCTACGAGCAGTACTTC.

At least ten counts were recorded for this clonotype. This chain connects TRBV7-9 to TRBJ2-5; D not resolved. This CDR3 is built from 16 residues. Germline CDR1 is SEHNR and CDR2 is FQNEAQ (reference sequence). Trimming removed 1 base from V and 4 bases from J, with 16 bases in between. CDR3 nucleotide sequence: TGTGCCAGCAGCTTAGGTTGGAGCGCAACCGTAGAGACCCAGTACTTC. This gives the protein CASSLGWSATVETQYF.

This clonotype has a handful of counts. The CDR3 loop reads CASTSGNTGELFF. CDR3 nucleotide sequence: TGTGCCAGCACTAGCGGTAACACCGGGGAGCTGTTTTTT. J is TRBJ2-2 and V is TRBV2; 7 bases fit TRBD2. CDR1 and CDR2 from the germline V gene are SNHLY and FYNNEI. The CDR3 covers 13 residues. J lost 2 bases, V lost 7 bases, and 1 base had no gene match.

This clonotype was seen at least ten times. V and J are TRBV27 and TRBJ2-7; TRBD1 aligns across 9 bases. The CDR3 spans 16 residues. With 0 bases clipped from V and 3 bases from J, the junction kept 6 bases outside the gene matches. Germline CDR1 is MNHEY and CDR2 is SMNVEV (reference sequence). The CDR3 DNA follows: TGTGCCAGCAGTTTATCGGGGGGGACAGGGAACTACGAGCAGTACTTC. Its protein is CASSLSGGTGNYEQYF.

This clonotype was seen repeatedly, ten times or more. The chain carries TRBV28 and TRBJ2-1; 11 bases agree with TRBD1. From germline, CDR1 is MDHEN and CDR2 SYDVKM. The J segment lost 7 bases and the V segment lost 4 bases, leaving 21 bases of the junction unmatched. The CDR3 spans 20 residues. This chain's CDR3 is CASSSAAGTGGAGGHNEQFF. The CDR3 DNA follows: TGTGCCAGCAGTTCTGCTGCCGGGACAGGGGGAGCGGGGGGCCATAATGAGCAGTTCTTC.

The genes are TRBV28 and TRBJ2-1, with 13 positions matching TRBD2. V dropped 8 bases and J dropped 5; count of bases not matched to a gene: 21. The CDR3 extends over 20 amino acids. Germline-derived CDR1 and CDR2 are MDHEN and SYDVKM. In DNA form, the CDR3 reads TGTGCCAGCCGATTTTTACGCCTACTAGCGGGAGGGTCGTTGCACAATGAGCAGTTCTTC. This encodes CASRFLRLLAGGSLHNEQFF.

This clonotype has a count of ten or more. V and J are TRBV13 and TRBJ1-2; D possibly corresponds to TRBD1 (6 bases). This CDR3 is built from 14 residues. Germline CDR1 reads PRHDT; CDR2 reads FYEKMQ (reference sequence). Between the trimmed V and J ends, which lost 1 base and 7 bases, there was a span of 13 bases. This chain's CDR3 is CASSLEGGFRGYTF. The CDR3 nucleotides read TGTGCCAGCAGCTTAGAGGGGGGATTTCGTGGCTACACCTTC.